These T cell receptor beta chains were read from a single sample in a study. TCRdb processed the RT-PCR reads anew with MiXCR; each CDR3 protein has one entry. The sample records about 680,000 distinct CDR3 sequences, approximately 14% being singletons. Sequences were obtained from memory CD4+ T cells from blood. The receptor source for this set is a female donor in good health, serving as a healthy control. The CDR3 runs from the conserved cysteine through the conserved F or W. Each record gives: D gene, J gene, clone size, V gene, CDR3 DNA, CDR3 protein. A D gene is named only where the DNA matches it firmly. For some rows the clone size is stated as once, few or many, or as a class when expanded; others skip it.

d_call: -
j_call: TRBJ2-1
clone_size: -
v_call: TRBV6-2/TRBV6-3
cdr3_nt: TGTGCCAGCACTAAGGGTGGAATTTACAATGAGCAGTTCTTC
cdr3_aa: CASTKGGIYNEQFF

d_call: TRBD2
j_call: TRBJ2-1
clone_size: -
v_call: TRBV12-3/TRBV12-4
cdr3_nt: TGTGCCAGCAGTTTAAGCCCCAGGTGGGGGGGGGACAATGAGCAGTTCTTC
cdr3_aa: CASSLSPRWGGDNEQFF

d_call: TRBD1
j_call: TRBJ1-6
clone_size: few
v_call: TRBV5-1
cdr3_nt: TGCGCCAGCAGCTCAACGCCCCGGGACAGGGGTATTTCACCCCTCCACTTT
cdr3_aa: CASSSTPRDRGISPLHF

d_call: TRBD1
j_call: TRBJ1-3
clone_size: -
v_call: TRBV11-2
cdr3_nt: TGTGCCAGCAGCGACAGGGGGCAAGGAAACACCATATATTTT
cdr3_aa: CASSDRGQGNTIYF

d_call: -
j_call: TRBJ1-2
clone_size: -
v_call: TRBV24-1
cdr3_nt: TGTGCCACCAGTGCCTCGGGGGGGATGAACTATGGCTACACCTTC
cdr3_aa: CATSASGGMNYGYTF

d_call: -
j_call: TRBJ1-2
clone_size: few
v_call: TRBV20-1
cdr3_nt: TGCAGTGCTATTCTCCCAGCGTCATATGGCTACACCTTC
cdr3_aa: CSAILPASYGYTF

d_call: -
j_call: TRBJ2-1
clone_size: few
v_call: TRBV7-2
cdr3_nt: TGTGCCAGCAGCCGAAGACCCGAATCCCCCTACAATGAGCAGTTCTTC
cdr3_aa: CASSRRPESPYNEQFF

d_call: TRBD1
j_call: TRBJ2-3
clone_size: many
v_call: TRBV4-3
cdr3_nt: TGCGCCAGCAGCCAAGCCGGGACAGGGACTGTGGATACGCAGTATTTT
cdr3_aa: CASSQAGTGTVDTQYF

d_call: -
j_call: TRBJ1-2
clone_size: -
v_call: TRBV20-1
cdr3_nt: TGCAGTGCTAGCAATGACGGCTACACCTTC
cdr3_aa: CSASNDGYTF

d_call: -
j_call: TRBJ2-5
clone_size: few
v_call: TRBV7-9
cdr3_nt: TGTGCCAGCAGCCCCATGGGATGGAGACCCCAGTACTTC
cdr3_aa: CASSPMGWRPQYF

d_call: TRBD1
j_call: TRBJ2-5
clone_size: -
v_call: TRBV5-6
cdr3_nt: TGTGCCAGCAGCTGGGACAGGGGGCTTGAGACCCAGTACTTC
cdr3_aa: CASSWDRGLETQYF

d_call: TRBD1
j_call: TRBJ1-4
clone_size: -
v_call: TRBV6-1
cdr3_nt: TGTGCCAGCCGGATGGGACAGGGCGCAACTAATGAAAAACTGTTTTTT
cdr3_aa: CASRMGQGATNEKLFF

d_call: -
j_call: TRBJ1-2
clone_size: -
v_call: TRBV6-6
cdr3_nt: TGTGCCAGCAGTTACTCGAGCCCCCCCAGGGCAATCGATGGCTACACCTTC
cdr3_aa: CASSYSSPPRAIDGYTF

d_call: TRBD2
j_call: TRBJ2-1
clone_size: few
v_call: TRBV5-4
cdr3_nt: TGTGCCAGCAGCATTGACGGGACTAGCTACAATGAGCAGTTCTTC
cdr3_aa: CASSIDGTSYNEQFF

d_call: -
j_call: TRBJ2-7
clone_size: -
v_call: TRBV3-1
cdr3_nt: TGTGCCAGCAGCCCTTCCGGGACCCTCTCCTACGAGCAGTACTTC
cdr3_aa: CASSPSGTLSYEQYF

d_call: -
j_call: TRBJ2-7
clone_size: many
v_call: TRBV20-1
cdr3_nt: TGCAGTGCTGAGGGCCCGGGACGCACCTACGAGCAGTACTTC
cdr3_aa: CSAEGPGRTYEQYF

d_call: TRBD1
j_call: TRBJ1-5
clone_size: -
v_call: TRBV20-1
cdr3_nt: TGCAGTGCTAGTGAGACAGGGGGCGCAGGAAGCAATCAGCCCCAGCATTTT
cdr3_aa: CSASETGGAGSNQPQHF

d_call: TRBD2
j_call: TRBJ2-7
clone_size: few
v_call: TRBV20-1
cdr3_nt: TGCAGTGCCCGGACTAGCGGTGTCTACGAGCAGTACTTC
cdr3_aa: CSARTSGVYEQYF

d_call: TRBD1
j_call: TRBJ2-3
clone_size: few
v_call: TRBV27
cdr3_nt: TGTGCCAGCAGTTTACGACAGGGGGCAAATCAGCCCCAGTATTTT
cdr3_aa: CASSLRQGANQPQYF

d_call: TRBD2
j_call: TRBJ2-1
clone_size: -
v_call: TRBV7-8
cdr3_nt: TGTGCCAGCGGTGGACTAGCGGGAGATGATGAGCAGTTCTTC
cdr3_aa: CASGGLAGDDEQFF

d_call: TRBD1
j_call: TRBJ1-2
clone_size: many
v_call: TRBV20-1
cdr3_nt: TGCAGTGCTAGTGCCGGACAGGGGAGCTATGGCTACACCTTC
cdr3_aa: CSASAGQGSYGYTF

d_call: -
j_call: TRBJ1-4
clone_size: many
v_call: TRBV9
cdr3_nt: TGTGCCAGCAGCCTTTCAGGGAATGAAAAACTGTTTTTT
cdr3_aa: CASSLSGNEKLFF

d_call: -
j_call: TRBJ2-6
clone_size: few
v_call: TRBV19
cdr3_nt: TGTGCCAGTACCGGGACCCCCTCGCGATCTGGGGCCAACGTCCTGACTTTC
cdr3_aa: CASTGTPSRSGANVLTF

d_call: TRBD2
j_call: TRBJ2-3
clone_size: few
v_call: TRBV5-1
cdr3_nt: TGCGCCAGCAGCTCCGTAGCGGGGATTAGCACAGATACGCAGTATTTT
cdr3_aa: CASSSVAGISTDTQYF

d_call: TRBD1
j_call: TRBJ1-2
clone_size: -
v_call: TRBV3-1
cdr3_nt: TGTGCCAGCAGCCAAGCAAGGACAGGGGGCCTCTATGGCTACACCTTC
cdr3_aa: CASSQARTGGLYGYTF

d_call: -
j_call: TRBJ1-2
clone_size: -
v_call: TRBV4-3
cdr3_nt: TGCGCCAGCAGCCAAGATACTACTGGGCAGAGGGTCTATGGCTACACCTTC
cdr3_aa: CASSQDTTGQRVYGYTF

d_call: -
j_call: TRBJ2-7
clone_size: few
v_call: TRBV5-1
cdr3_nt: TGCGCCAGCAGCTTGGCCGAAACAGGAGGCTACGAGCAGTACTTC
cdr3_aa: CASSLAETGGYEQYF

d_call: -
j_call: TRBJ2-3
clone_size: few
v_call: TRBV12-3/TRBV12-4
cdr3_nt: TGTGCCAGCAGTTTAGTCGTATCGCTAGATCGAGCAGATACGCAGTATTTT
cdr3_aa: CASSLVVSLDRADTQYF

d_call: -
j_call: TRBJ2-6
clone_size: many
v_call: TRBV5-1
cdr3_nt: TGTGCCAGCAGTTTAGAGGGCGCTGGGGCCAACGTCCTGACTTTC
cdr3_aa: CASSLEGAGANVLTF

d_call: -
j_call: TRBJ2-5
clone_size: many
v_call: TRBV4-1
cdr3_nt: TGCGCCAGCAGCGTAGGAGGGACACCCGCTTGGGAGACCCAGTACTTC
cdr3_aa: CASSVGGTPAWETQYF

d_call: -
j_call: TRBJ2-7
clone_size: once
v_call: TRBV19
cdr3_nt: TGTGCCAGTAGTATCCCCTCCTACGAGCAGTACTTC
cdr3_aa: CASSIPSYEQYF

d_call: -
j_call: TRBJ1-5
clone_size: few
v_call: TRBV7-2
cdr3_nt: TGTGCCAGCAGACGGGACTTCAATCAGCCCCAGCATTTT
cdr3_aa: CASRRDFNQPQHF

d_call: -
j_call: TRBJ2-1
clone_size: many
v_call: TRBV12-3/TRBV12-4
cdr3_nt: TGTGCCAGCAGTCTTCAATCCGGGGAGCAGTTCTTC
cdr3_aa: CASSLQSGEQFF

d_call: TRBD1
j_call: TRBJ1-5
clone_size: few
v_call: TRBV4-3
cdr3_nt: TGCGCCAGCAGCCAAGAACTGGGGACAGGGAATCAGCCCCAGCATTTT
cdr3_aa: CASSQELGTGNQPQHF

d_call: -
j_call: TRBJ1-3
clone_size: -
v_call: TRBV7-2
cdr3_nt: TGTGCCAGCGGACCCCTCTCGGGGCCCTGGGGAAACACCATATATTTT
cdr3_aa: CASGPLSGPWGNTIYF

d_call: -
j_call: TRBJ1-1
clone_size: many
v_call: TRBV5-6
cdr3_nt: TGTGCCAGCAGCTTGGCCGTGGGGGGGGGGACTGAAGCTTTCTTT
cdr3_aa: CASSLAVGGGTEAFF

d_call: -
j_call: TRBJ1-5
clone_size: few
v_call: TRBV6-1
cdr3_nt: TGTGCCAGCAGTGAAATGGCGGTTAGCAATCAGCCCCAGCATTTT
cdr3_aa: CASSEMAVSNQPQHF

d_call: -
j_call: TRBJ1-4
clone_size: many
v_call: TRBV4-3
cdr3_nt: TGCGCCAGCAGCCAAGATTTCATGGGGGGCGGGGTTGAAAAACTGTTTTTT
cdr3_aa: CASSQDFMGGGVEKLFF

d_call: -
j_call: TRBJ2-2
clone_size: few
v_call: TRBV11-3
cdr3_nt: TGTGCCAGCAGCGGGGACACCCGACGGGAGCTGTTTTTT
cdr3_aa: CASSGDTRRELFF

d_call: -
j_call: TRBJ1-2
clone_size: many
v_call: TRBV7-3
cdr3_nt: TGTGCCAGCAGCTTAAGTAGCAGGTCAGGCTACACCTTC
cdr3_aa: CASSLSSRSGYTF

d_call: -
j_call: TRBJ2-5
clone_size: many
v_call: TRBV20-1
cdr3_nt: TGCAGTGCTAGAGATTTCGGACAGTTAGAGACCCAGTACTTC
cdr3_aa: CSARDFGQLETQYF

d_call: -
j_call: TRBJ2-1
clone_size: few
v_call: TRBV7-2
cdr3_nt: TGTGCCAGCAGTCCTTGGATAGGATCTTCCTACAATGAGCAGTTCTTC
cdr3_aa: CASSPWIGSSYNEQFF

d_call: -
j_call: TRBJ1-1
clone_size: few
v_call: TRBV5-1
cdr3_nt: TGCGCCAGCAGCCCTACATCTAACACTGAAGCTTTCTTT
cdr3_aa: CASSPTSNTEAFF

d_call: -
j_call: TRBJ2-7
clone_size: -
v_call: TRBV6-2/TRBV6-3
cdr3_nt: TGTGCCAGCAGAGACAACAGTATCTACGAGCAGTACTTC
cdr3_aa: CASRDNSIYEQYF

d_call: TRBD1
j_call: TRBJ1-2
clone_size: -
v_call: TRBV20-1
cdr3_nt: TGCAGTGCTAGAGTGGGGACCGGGACAGCCTATGGCTACACCTTC
cdr3_aa: CSARVGTGTAYGYTF

d_call: -
j_call: TRBJ2-5
clone_size: -
v_call: TRBV20-1
cdr3_nt: TGCAGTGCCAAAGTGCTTGGGACCCAGTACTTC
cdr3_aa: CSAKVLGTQYF

d_call: -
j_call: TRBJ1-2
clone_size: few
v_call: TRBV13
cdr3_nt: TGTGCCAGCAGCACCGACAGGAGGTATGGCTACACCTTC
cdr3_aa: CASSTDRRYGYTF

d_call: TRBD2
j_call: TRBJ2-7
clone_size: -
v_call: TRBV6-1
cdr3_nt: TGTGCCAGCAGTGAAGCGCCCGGCGGGAGACCCTACGAGCAGTACTTC
cdr3_aa: CASSEAPGGRPYEQYF

d_call: -
j_call: TRBJ2-7
clone_size: -
v_call: TRBV11-2
cdr3_nt: TGTGCCAGCAGCTTCAGAGTAACCTACGAGCAGTACTTC
cdr3_aa: CASSFRVTYEQYF

d_call: -
j_call: TRBJ2-3
clone_size: many
v_call: TRBV4-3
cdr3_nt: TGCGCCAGCAGCCAAGAGGGGACCACAGATACGCAGTATTTT
cdr3_aa: CASSQEGTTDTQYF

d_call: -
j_call: TRBJ1-1
clone_size: few
v_call: TRBV20-1
cdr3_nt: TGCAGGATCCCCAGTCGAAACACTGAAGCTTTCTTT
cdr3_aa: CRIPSRNTEAFF

d_call: TRBD2
j_call: TRBJ2-7
clone_size: -
v_call: TRBV30
cdr3_nt: TGTGCCTGGAGTGTACGCGGGAGTATCAACGAGCAGTACTTC
cdr3_aa: CAWSVRGSINEQYF

d_call: TRBD2
j_call: TRBJ2-1
clone_size: -
v_call: TRBV19
cdr3_nt: TGTGCCAGTACCCCCGTAGCGGGAGGCGGGAATGAGCAGTTCTTC
cdr3_aa: CASTPVAGGGNEQFF

d_call: TRBD2
j_call: TRBJ2-7
clone_size: few
v_call: TRBV5-1
cdr3_nt: TGCGCCAGCAGCCTTCCTAGCGGGAGTTTGAGCGAGCAGTACTTC
cdr3_aa: CASSLPSGSLSEQYF

d_call: TRBD2
j_call: TRBJ2-3
clone_size: -
v_call: TRBV6-1
cdr3_nt: TGTGCCAGCAGTTCCACGGGGGGGATCACAGATACGCAGTATTTT
cdr3_aa: CASSSTGGITDTQYF